This paragraph reports one T cell receptor beta chain. The antigen is undetermined. Target depth was 1 in 200,000 to 1 in 1 million T cells, about 10x per clonotype. Clones were read by immunoSEQ multiplex PCR, and TCRdb kept only the in-frame ones, dropping some. The table has about 150,000 clones, 70% to 80% seen once. This record comes from a study of cytotoxic CD8 clonotypes in ibrutinib-treated CLL. Study context: Partial responses numbered approximately 24 and complete responses 2; after a median about 62 months, roughly 14 stayed remitted and approximately twelve progressed.

Overall study findings and caveats: Clonality (at baseline) was higher than in age-matched healthy donors and tracked circulating CD8+ T-cell counts.

The sequencing used PBMCs, collected after 12 months of ibrutinib treatment. The sequence was obtained from a human donor with chronic lymphocytic leukemia.

CDR3 sequence (DNA): TGTGCCGCGAGAGACACAAGCGGAAGCTCTGGAAACACCATATATTTT. Its protein is CAARDTSGSSGNTIYF. This chain links TRBV2 with TRBJ1-3; D gene uncertain. The CDR3 loop spans 16 amino acids. The V gene's germline CDR1 is SNHLY and CDR2 FYNNEI. V dropped 11 bases and J dropped 0 bases, with 20 bases sitting between them.